These 6 T cell receptor beta chains were sequenced from one sample in a study of T-cell reconstitution after alpha-beta-depleted transplantation in children. Unique molecular identifiers were incorporated when the TCRbeta library was constructed. Each CDR3 protein is one row after TCRdb ran MiXCR on the PCR reads. This table holds around 450,000 distinct CDR3 sequences, roughly 17% found once. This specimen consisted of PBMCs, mostly from graft donor cells, obtained 360 days after TCRalphabeta/CD19-depleted stem cell transplant. The source is a boy less than two years old who had a stem cell transplant for Wiskott-Aldrich syndrome, so the T cells may come from the graft donor.

This clonotype was seen at least ten times. The chain is built from TRBV4-3 and TRBJ2-5; the match to TRBD1 covers 8 bases. The ends lost 2 bases at V and 3 bases at J; junction bases unmatched: 8. The CDR3 totals 16 residues. Germline V gene sequence: CDR1 LGHNA, CDR2 YSLEER. CDR3 protein: CASSQTLSDREETQYF. The CDR3, as DNA: TGCGCCAGCAGCCAAACCCTCTCGGACAGGGAAGAGACCCAGTACTTC.

The rearrangement joins TRBV7-6 to TRBJ2-2; 7 positions agree with TRBD2. Germline V gives CDR1 SGHVS, CDR2 FNYEAQ. This CDR3 is 18 amino acids long. Unmatched junction bases numbered 13, after V lost 5 bases and J lost 1 base. CDR3 sequence (DNA): TGTGCCAGCAGCGTACTAATGGCGGGAGTCTGGAACACCGGGGAGCTGTTTTTT. Translating gives CASSVLMAGVWNTGELFF.

This clonotype was counted ten times or more. The chain couples TRBV20-1 to TRBJ2-3; 8 bases are shared with TRBD2. Trimming cost V 2 bases and J 4 bases; bases outside gene matches: 11. CDR1 and CDR2 (germline): DFQATT, SNEGSKA (reference sequence). The CDR3 loop spans 16 amino acids. The DNA of the CDR3 is TGCAGTGCTAGACTAACCAGAGCGGGAGTATCAGATACGCAGTATTTT. This sequence encodes CSARLTRAGVSDTQYF.

CDR3 protein: CASSLFDETQYF. The CDR3 DNA follows: TGTGCCAGCAGTTTATTTGATGAGACCCAGTACTTC. V gene TRBV28 combines with J gene TRBJ2-5; D gene uncertain. Germline V gives CDR1 MDHEN, CDR2 SYDVKM. V was clipped by 1 base and J by 5 bases, with 5 bases between them. The CDR3 covers 12 residues.

A few counts support this clonotype. V is TRBV20-1 and J is TRBJ2-5; 10 nucleotides agree with TRBD1. Germline-derived CDR1 and CDR2 are DFQATT and SNEGSKA (reference sequence). J gave up 5 bases and V 6 bases, and 9 bases lay outside the gene matches. CDR3 length: 14 residues. The CDR3 protein is CSAFPGQGTETQYF. CDR3 DNA sequence: TGCAGTGCCTTCCCGGGACAGGGGACGGAGACCCAGTACTTC.

The sample holds a few counts of this clonotype. The gene calls are TRBV20-1 and TRBJ2-5, with 10 bases aligning to TRBD1. V gave up 5 bases and J gave up 5 bases; unmatched junction bases: 2. Germline assignment: CDR1 DFQATT and CDR2 SNEGSKA (reference sequence). The CDR3 consists of 12 residues. CDR3 DNA: TGCAGTGCTCCGGGACAGGGGGAGACCCAGTACTTC. As protein: CSAPGQGETQYF.